This TCR beta chain was recorded in a study of a mutant IDH1 vaccine in newly diagnosed glioma. The method was immunoSEQ multiplex PCR; TCRdb's version includes in-frame clones alone and lacks a portion of them. The table lists about 77,000 clones, 85% to 90% of them singletons, with 0.7% to 0.95% in the top ten. The time point is: week 23, last vaccination. Doses consisted of 300 ug of mutant IDH1 20-mer peptide each, paired with topical imiquimod. This clone was recorded once. Antigen specificity is unknown. CDR1 and CDR2 (germline): GTSNPN, SVGIG (reference sequence). The CDR3 runs 15 residues. Trimming removed 4 bases from V and 1 base from J; junction bases left unmatched: 4.

Sequenced material: PBMCs, taken from a glioma patient whose treatment included an IDH1 peptide vaccine. This receptor was taken from a woman aged 50 to 60 with glioma. The V call is TRBV30, the J call TRBJ2-2, with 9 bases identical to TRBD1. CDR3 protein: CAWNLGQGNTGELFF. The CDR3 DNA reads as TGTGCCTGGAACCTGGGACAGGGGAACACCGGGGAGCTGTTTTTT.